This record concerns one T cell receptor beta chain sequence. The DNA is omitted, as the CDR3 cannot be located on it reliably, and the CDR3 follows TCRdb's listing. This sample was included in a study of blood T cells in healthy people across ages. Primers used in a second PCR of about 7 to 12 cycles were a sample-barcoded 5' primer and a J-beta primer mix. TCRdb reanalysed the 5' RACE reads using MiXCR and keeps one entry per CDR3 protein. Of hundreds of thousands of distinct CDR3 sequences in the sample, around three fifths were seen once. The germline V gene encodes CDR1 MDHEN and CDR2 SYDVKM. The CDR3 sequence runs 23 residues, both termini included.

The sequence came from a man aged 60 to 75 in good health. The gene calls are TRBV28 and TRBJ2-5; the table's D gene call, TRBD1, was not cross checked with the DNA. Sequences were obtained from blood. This CDR3 reads CASRGTPYGYTFGSGTGRLEQYF.